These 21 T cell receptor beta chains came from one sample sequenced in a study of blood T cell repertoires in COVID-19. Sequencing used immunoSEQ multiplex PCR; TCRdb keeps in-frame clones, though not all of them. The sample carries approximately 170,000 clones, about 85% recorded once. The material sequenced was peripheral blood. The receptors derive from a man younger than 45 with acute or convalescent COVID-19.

DNA for the CDR3: TGCGCCAGCAGCTGGACCGGGACAGGGGATAATTCACCCCTCCACTTT. Translated: CASSWTGTGDNSPLHF. V usage is TRBV5-1 and J usage is TRBJ1-6; 10 positions agree with TRBD1. CDR3 length: 16 amino acids. Trimming took 3 bases from V and 5 from J; bases not matched to a gene: 5. Germline loops: CDR1 SGHRS, CDR2 YFSETQ.

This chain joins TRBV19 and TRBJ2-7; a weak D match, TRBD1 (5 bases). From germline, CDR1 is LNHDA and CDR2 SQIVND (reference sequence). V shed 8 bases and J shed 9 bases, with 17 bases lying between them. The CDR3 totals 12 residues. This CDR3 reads CASGLTSGLQYF. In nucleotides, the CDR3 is TGTGCCAGTGGCCTCACTTCAGGGTTGCAGTACTTC.

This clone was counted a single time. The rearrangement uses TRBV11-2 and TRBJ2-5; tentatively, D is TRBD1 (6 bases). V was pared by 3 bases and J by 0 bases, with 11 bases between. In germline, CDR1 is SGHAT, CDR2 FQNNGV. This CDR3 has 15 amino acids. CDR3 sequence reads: CASSLNRVYQETQYF. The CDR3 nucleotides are TGTGCCAGCAGCTTGAACAGGGTGTACCAAGAGACCCAGTACTTC.

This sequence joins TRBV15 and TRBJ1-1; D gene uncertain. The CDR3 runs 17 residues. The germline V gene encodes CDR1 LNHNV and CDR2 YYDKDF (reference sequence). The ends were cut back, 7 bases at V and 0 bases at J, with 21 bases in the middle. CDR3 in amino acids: CATISIHRGFMNTEAFF. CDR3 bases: TGTGCCACCATCAGCATCCATCGAGGGTTCATGAACACTGAAGCTTTCTTT.

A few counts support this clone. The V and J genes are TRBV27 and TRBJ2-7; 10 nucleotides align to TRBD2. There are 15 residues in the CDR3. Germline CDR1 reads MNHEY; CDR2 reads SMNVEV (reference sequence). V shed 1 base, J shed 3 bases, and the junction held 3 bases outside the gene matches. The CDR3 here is CASSLLAGGNYEQYF. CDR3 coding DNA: TGTGCCAGCAGTTTATTAGCGGGAGGTAACTACGAGCAGTACTTC.

The CDR3 DNA reads TGTGCCAGTAGTTCCCGACAGGGTCTAACTGAAGCTTTCTTT. This gives the protein CASSSRQGLTEAFF. The chain links TRBV19 to TRBJ1-1; 7 bases are a match to TRBD1. This CDR3 spans 14 amino acids. V shed 5 bases, J shed 5 bases, and the junction held 8 bases outside the gene matches. Germline CDR1 reads LNHDA; CDR2 reads SQIVND (reference sequence).

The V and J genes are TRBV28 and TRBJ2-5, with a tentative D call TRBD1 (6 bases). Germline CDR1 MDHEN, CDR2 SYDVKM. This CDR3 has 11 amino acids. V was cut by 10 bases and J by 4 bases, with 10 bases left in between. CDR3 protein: CATQGLETQYF. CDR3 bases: TGTGCCACCCAGGGGTTAGAGACCCAGTACTTC.

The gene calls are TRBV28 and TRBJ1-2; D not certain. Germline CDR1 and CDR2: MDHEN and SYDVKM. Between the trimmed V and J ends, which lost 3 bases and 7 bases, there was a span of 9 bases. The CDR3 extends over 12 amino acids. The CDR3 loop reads CASSFHPGGYTF. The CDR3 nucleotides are TGTGCCAGCAGTTTCCATCCGGGTGGCTACACCTTC.

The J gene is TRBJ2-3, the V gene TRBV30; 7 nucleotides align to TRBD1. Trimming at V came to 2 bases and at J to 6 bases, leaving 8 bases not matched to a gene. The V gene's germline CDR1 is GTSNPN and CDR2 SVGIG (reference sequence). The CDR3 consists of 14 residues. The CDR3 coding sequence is TGTGCCTGGAGTCTCCAGGGGGAATTCGATACGCAGTATTTT. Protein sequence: CAWSLQGEFDTQYF.

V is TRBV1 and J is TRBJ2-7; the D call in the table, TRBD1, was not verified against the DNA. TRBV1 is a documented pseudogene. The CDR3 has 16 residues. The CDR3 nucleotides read TGCACCAGCAGCCAACCTGGACAGGGGGCTCCCTACGAGCAGTACTTC. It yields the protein CTSSQPGQGAPYEQYF.

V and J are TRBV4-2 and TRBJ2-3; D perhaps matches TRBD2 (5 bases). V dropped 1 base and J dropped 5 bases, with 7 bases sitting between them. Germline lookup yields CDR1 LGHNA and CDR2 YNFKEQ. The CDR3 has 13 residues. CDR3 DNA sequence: TGTGCCAGCAGCCAAGCTGAGGGAGATACGCAGTATTTT. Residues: CASSQAEGDTQYF.

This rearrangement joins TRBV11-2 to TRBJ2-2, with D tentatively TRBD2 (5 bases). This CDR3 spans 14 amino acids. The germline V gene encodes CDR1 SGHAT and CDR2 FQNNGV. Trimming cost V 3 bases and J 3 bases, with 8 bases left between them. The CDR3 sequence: CASSFLLDTGELFF. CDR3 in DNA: TGTGCCAGCAGCTTCTTACTAGACACCGGGGAGCTGTTTTTT.

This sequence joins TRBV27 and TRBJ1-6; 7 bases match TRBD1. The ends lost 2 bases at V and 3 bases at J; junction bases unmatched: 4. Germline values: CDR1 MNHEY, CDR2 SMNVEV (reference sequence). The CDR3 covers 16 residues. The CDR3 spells CASSLRGQRYNSPLHF. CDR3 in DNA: TGTGCCAGCAGTTTACGGGGACAGCGCTATAATTCACCCCTCCACTTT.

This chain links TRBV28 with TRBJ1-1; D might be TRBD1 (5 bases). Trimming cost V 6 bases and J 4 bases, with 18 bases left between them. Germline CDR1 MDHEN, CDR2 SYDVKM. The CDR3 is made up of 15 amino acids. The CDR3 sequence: CASSSGGGGGTEAFF. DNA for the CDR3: TGTGCCAGCAGCTCCGGGGGGGGTGGGGGCACTGAAGCTTTCTTT.

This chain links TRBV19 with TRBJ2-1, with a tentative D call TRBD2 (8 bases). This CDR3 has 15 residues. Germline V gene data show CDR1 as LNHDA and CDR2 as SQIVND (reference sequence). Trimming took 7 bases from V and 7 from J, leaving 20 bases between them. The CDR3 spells CASTSTGSGGNEQFF. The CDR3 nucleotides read TGTGCCAGTACCTCGACAGGGAGCGGGGGAAATGAGCAGTTCTTC.

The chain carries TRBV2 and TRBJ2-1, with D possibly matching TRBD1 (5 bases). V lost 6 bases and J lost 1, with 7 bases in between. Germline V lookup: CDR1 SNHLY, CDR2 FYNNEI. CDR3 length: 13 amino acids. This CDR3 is CASRQESYNEQFF. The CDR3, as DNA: TGTGCCAGCAGACAGGAATCCTACAATGAGCAGTTCTTC. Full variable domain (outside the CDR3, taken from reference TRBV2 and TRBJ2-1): EPEVTQTPSHQVTQMGQEVILRCVPISNHLYFYWYRQILGQKVEFLVSFYNNEISEKSEIFDDQFSVERPDGSNFTLKIRSTKLEDSAMYFCASRQESYNEQFFGPGTRLTVL.

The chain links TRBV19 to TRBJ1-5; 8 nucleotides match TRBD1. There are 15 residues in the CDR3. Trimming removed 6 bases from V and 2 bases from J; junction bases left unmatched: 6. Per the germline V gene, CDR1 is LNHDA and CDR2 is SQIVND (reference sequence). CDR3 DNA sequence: TGTGCCAGTAGCATTACAGGGGGTGGCAATCAGCCCCAGCATTTT. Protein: CASSITGGGNQPQHF.

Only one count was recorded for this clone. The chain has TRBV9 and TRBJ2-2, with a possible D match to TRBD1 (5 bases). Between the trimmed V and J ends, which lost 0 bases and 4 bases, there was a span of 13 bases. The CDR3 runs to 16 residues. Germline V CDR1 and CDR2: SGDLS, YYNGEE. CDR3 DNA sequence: TGTGCCAGCAGCGTAGCAGCGACAGAGCCCACCGGGGAGCTGTTTTTT. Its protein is CASSVAATEPTGELFF.

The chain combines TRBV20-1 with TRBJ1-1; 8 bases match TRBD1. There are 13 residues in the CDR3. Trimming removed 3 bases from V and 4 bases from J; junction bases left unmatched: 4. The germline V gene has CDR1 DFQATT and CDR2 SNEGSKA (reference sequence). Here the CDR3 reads CSASTDRGTEAFF. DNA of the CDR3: TGCAGTGCTAGTACAGACAGGGGCACTGAAGCTTTCTTT.

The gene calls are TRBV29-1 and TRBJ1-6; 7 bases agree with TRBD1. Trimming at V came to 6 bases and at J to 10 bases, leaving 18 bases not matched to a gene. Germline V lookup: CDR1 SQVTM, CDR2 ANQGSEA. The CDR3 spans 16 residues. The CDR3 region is CSVPEGATGKSSPLHF. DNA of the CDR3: TGCAGCGTCCCCGAGGGGGCGACAGGGAAATCGTCACCCCTCCACTTT.

The CDR3 region has the DNA TGTGCCAGCCACCCGCCTACGGGAGGGGGCAAGGCCCAGCATTTT. Amino acids: CASHPPTGGGKAQHF. The rearrangement joins TRBV28 to TRBJ1-5; 7 nucleotides agree with TRBD1. The germline CDR1 and CDR2 sequences are MDHEN and SYDVKM. The CDR3 has 15 amino acids. Trimming at V came to 8 bases and at J to 11 bases, leaving 18 bases not matched to a gene.